Given below is one T cell receptor (beta chain) in context. The sample originates from a study of T cells in Graves' hyperthyroidism and ophthalmopathy. RNA transcripts served as the template for amplifying TCR beta CDR3 regions. The TCR CDR3 was amplified in a first-round RT-PCR using the HTBI primer set. Using its own MiXCR run on the multiplex PCR reads, TCRdb lists one record per CDR3 protein. The sample has more than 550,000 distinct CDR3 sequences; 15% to 20% are singletons. This CDR3 is 15 amino acids long. Germline assignment: CDR1 MDHEN and CDR2 SYDVKM. The germline V and J ends were trimmed by 5 bases and 5 bases, with 18 bases remaining between them.

This receptor was taken from a man aged 50 or older with Graves' hyperthyroidism. This chain connects TRBV28 to TRBJ1-2; D is unclear. Specimen: blood. The CDR3 nucleotides read TGTGCCAGCAGTCCCCAGGAGGGCGTCCGGTATGGCTACACCTTC. This codes for CASSPQEGVRYGYTF.